These 24 T cell receptor beta chains share one sample of origin, sequenced in a study of CD8+ T cells in alopecia areata. Indicated treatment: oral pan-JAK inhibitor, 5-10 mg twice daily. RNA was isolated and reverse transcribed to cDNA, the sequencing template. TCRdb's table, derived via immunoSEQ multiplex PCR, lists solely in-frame clones and lacks some. The profile shows about 200,000 clones, around two fifths of them singletons. Material: CD4+ T cells sorted from blood, obtained at roughly week 30, from a patient treated with tofacitinib. The origin of the receptors is a human donor with alopecia areata.

A few counts support this clone. The CDR3 DNA reads as TGCGCCAGCAGCCCAAAAGGGACCTCCTTCGGCCCTAAGAACACTGAAGCTTTCTTT. Its translation is CASSPKGTSFGPKNTEAFF. The chain links TRBV5-1 to TRBJ1-1; D is possibly TRBD1 (5 bases). Germline values: CDR1 SGHRS, CDR2 YFSETQ. The V and J ends lost 4 bases and 1 base respectively, with 26 bases between them. The CDR3 sequence is 19 residues long.

This clone was picked up a small number of times. V and J are TRBV10-1 and TRBJ2-6; possible D gene TRBD1, 5 bases. The CDR3 has 17 residues. V was trimmed by 2 bases and J by 0 bases, leaving 11 bases between them. Germline loops: CDR1 WNHNN, CDR2 SYGVQD (reference sequence). The CDR3 sequence: CASSEAGFNSGANVLTF. The DNA of the CDR3 is TGCGCCAGCAGTGAGGCAGGGTTCAACTCTGGGGCCAACGTCCTGACTTTC.

The sample holds a few counts of this clone. J is TRBJ1-3 and V is TRBV29-1; D not certain. V was clipped by 5 bases and J by 0 bases, with 5 bases between them. CDR1 and CDR2 (germline): SQVTM, ANQGSEA. This CDR3 contains 12 residues. The CDR3 region is CSVWGSGNTIYF. The CDR3 bases are TGCAGCGTTTGGGGCTCTGGAAACACCATATATTTT. The whole variable domain, remainder taken from reference TRBV29-1 and TRBJ1-3, is SAVISQKPSRDICQRGTSLTIQCQVDSQVTMMFWYRQQPGQSLTLIATANQGSEATYESGFVIDKFPISRPNLTFSTLTVSNMSPEDSSIYLCSVWGSGNTIYFGEGSWLTVV.

V is TRBV29-1 and J is TRBJ1-2; D not resolved. V was pared by 6 bases and J by 10 bases, with 24 bases between. CDR3 length: 14 residues. CDR1 and CDR2 (germline): SQVTM, ANQGSEA. The CDR3 DNA follows: TGCAGCGTCGCGACCCCTCCCGCATATCGCACCTACACCTTC. This codes for CSVATPPAYRTYTF.

The V gene is TRBV5-1, the J gene TRBJ2-6, with unresolved D. CDR1 is SGHRS and CDR2 is YFSETQ in the germline V gene. This CDR3 spans 13 amino acids. Trimming left V 5 bases short and J 2 bases short, with 5 bases between. The CDR3 region has the DNA TGCGCCAGCAGTGACGCTGGGGCCAACGTCCTGACTTTC. As protein: CASSDAGANVLTF.

The chain combines TRBV6-1 with TRBJ1-3; unclear D gene. Trimming stripped 1 base from V and 5 bases from J, with 6 bases between. The CDR3 is 13 amino acids. Per germline, CDR1 MNHNS and CDR2 SASEGT. CDR3 sequence reads: CASSEDRRNTIYF. The CDR3 nucleotides are TGTGCCAGCAGTGAAGACCGGAGAAACACCATATATTTT.

The chain is built from TRBV6-1 and TRBJ2-6; D uncertain. CDR3 size: 16 residues. From germline, CDR1 is MNHNS and CDR2 SASEGT. V lost 1 base and J lost 0, with 7 bases in between. Here the CDR3 DNA reads TGTGCCAGCAGTGAAGTCCTATACTCTGGGGCCAACGTCCTGACTTTC. Translation: CASSEVLYSGANVLTF.

This clone has a handful of counts. J is TRBJ2-7 and V is TRBV11-2; 7 positions match TRBD1. The CDR3 sequence is 16 residues long. Per the germline V gene, CDR1 is SGHAT and CDR2 is FQNNGV. V dropped 2 bases and J dropped 0; count of bases not matched to a gene: 7. CDR3 in amino acids: CASSLSRGTASYEQYF. The CDR3 DNA sequence: TGTGCCAGCAGCTTATCCCGAGGGACAGCCTCCTACGAGCAGTACTTC.

This clone appeared a few times. J is TRBJ2-2 and V is TRBV25-1, with a weak D call TRBD2 (6 bases). Trimming pared 1 base from V and 1 base from J, leaving 13 bases between. The CDR3 length is 17 residues. Germline loops: CDR1 MGHDK, CDR2 SYGVNS. The CDR3: CASSEWRDWENTGELFF. In DNA, the CDR3 is TGTGCCAGCAGTGAATGGAGGGACTGGGAGAACACCGGGGAGCTGTTTTTT.

This clone occurred a few times. The CDR3 reads CASSYEWTSGSRAGEQYF. In DNA form, the CDR3 reads TGCGCCAGCAGCTATGAATGGACTAGCGGATCTCGGGCGGGGGAGCAGTACTTC. This chain links TRBV5-1 with TRBJ2-7; 10 bases map to TRBD2. The ends lost 3 bases at V and 7 bases at J; junction bases unmatched: 19. Germline assignment: CDR1 SGHRS and CDR2 YFSETQ. The CDR3 is 18 residues long.

The V and J genes are TRBV5-6 and TRBJ1-1; D is undetermined. The CDR3 extends over 15 amino acids. V was trimmed by 4 bases and J by 4 bases, leaving 17 bases between them. Germline CDR1 SGHDT, CDR2 YYEEEE. CDR3 in amino acids: CASSPITRESTEAFF. The CDR3 coding sequence is TGTGCCAGCAGCCCCATAACCAGAGAGAGCACTGAAGCTTTCTTT.

This clone was counted between two and nine times. The chain is built from TRBV4-2 and TRBJ2-3; D not certain. The CDR3 has 13 amino acids. V lost 0 bases and J lost 3, with 4 bases in between. CDR1 is LGHNA and CDR2 is YNFKEQ in the germline V gene. This CDR3 is CASSQELTDTQYF. The CDR3 nucleotides read TGTGCCAGCAGCCAAGAACTGACAGATACGCAGTATTTT.

The CDR3 region has the DNA TGCAGCCCCCGAGTAGGTCAGGGGATGGTAGAGACCCAGTACTTC. This codes for CSPRVGQGMVETQYF. This chain connects TRBV29-1 to TRBJ2-5; D is possibly TRBD1 (6 bases). This CDR3 region has 15 residues. The germline V gene has CDR1 SQVTM and CDR2 ANQGSEA. The V and J ends lost 8 bases and 4 bases respectively, with 23 bases between them.

This clone appeared a few times. J is TRBJ2-7 and V is TRBV19, with D perhaps assigned TRBD1 or TRBD2 (5 bases each). Germline assignment: CDR1 LNHDA and CDR2 SQIVND (reference sequence). The CDR3 runs to 11 residues. Trimming stripped 5 bases from V and 3 bases from J, with 5 bases between. CDR3 nucleotides: TGTGCCAGTAGTGGGGGCTACGAGCAGTACTTC. Residues: CASSGGYEQYF.

The V call is TRBV29-1, the J call TRBJ2-3, with D perhaps matching TRBD2 (6 bases). This CDR3 comprises 14 residues. V shed 7 bases and J shed 2 bases, with 16 bases lying between them. Germline lookup yields CDR1 SQVTM and CDR2 ANQGSEA. The CDR3 reads CSDSYGGPTDTQYF. Written as DNA, the CDR3 is TGCAGCGATTCCTACGGAGGGCCCACAGATACGCAGTATTTT.

The chain combines TRBV29-1 with TRBJ2-3, with D hard to call. V lost 6 bases, J lost 4 bases, and 14 bases lay in between. Germline V gene sequence: CDR1 SQVTM, CDR2 ANQGSEA. CDR3 length: 13 residues. The CDR3 region is CSVAFGSSDTQYF. In DNA, the CDR3 is TGCAGCGTGGCCTTTGGATCATCAGATACGCAGTATTTT.

V and J are TRBV5-1 and TRBJ2-1, with 7 bases aligning to TRBD2. This CDR3 contains 15 residues. V gave up 5 bases and J gave up 2 bases; unmatched junction bases: 7. Germline V gene data show CDR1 as SGHRS and CDR2 as YFSETQ. CDR3 in amino acids: CASSLPSGAYNEQFF. As DNA, the CDR3 is TGCGCCAGCAGTCTTCCTAGCGGAGCCTACAATGAGCAGTTCTTC.

This clone was seen more than once but under ten times. The rearrangement uses TRBV9 and TRBJ2-1; D is undetermined. This CDR3 is built from 16 residues. Germline CDR1 reads SGDLS; CDR2 reads YYNGEE. Trimming removed 0 bases from V and 0 bases from J, with 10 bases in between. The CDR3 reads CASSVAPQSSYNEQFF. The CDR3 DNA reads TGTGCCAGCAGCGTAGCCCCTCAGAGCTCCTACAATGAGCAGTTCTTC.

The gene calls are TRBV7-9 and TRBJ2-1; TRBD2 aligns across 8 bases. Germline V gene data show CDR1 as SEHNR and CDR2 as FQNEAQ (reference sequence). After removal of 5 bases from V and 8 bases from J, the junction contained 2 bases not matched to a gene. This CDR3 comprises 12 residues. The CDR3 DNA reads TGTGCCAGCAGCCCGCGGGGGGATGAGCAGTTCTTC. Protein sequence: CASSPRGDEQFF.

The rearrangement links TRBV7-9 to TRBJ2-7; D is undetermined. Germline CDR1 reads SEHNR; CDR2 reads FQNEAQ (reference sequence). The CDR3 extends over 13 amino acids. V was trimmed by 5 bases and J by 6 bases, leaving 14 bases between them. CDR3 DNA: TGTGCCAGCAGCACCATACAAGGCTCCGAGCAGTACTTC. Protein product: CASSTIQGSEQYF. Filled out from reference TRBV7-9 and TRBJ2-7, the complete variable domain reads DTGVSQNPRHKITKRGQNVTFRCDPISEHNRLYWYRQTLGQGPEFLTYFQNEAQLEKSRLLSDRFSAERPKGSFSTLEIQRTEQGDSAMYLCASSTIQGSEQYFGPGTRLTVT.

The table lists this clone with many counts. The chain employs TRBV25-1 and TRBJ1-1; a weak D match, TRBD1 (5 bases). Germline V CDR1 and CDR2: MGHDK, SYGVNS. Trimming shortened V by 1 base and J by 11 bases, and 11 bases separated the two germline ends. This CDR3 spans 12 amino acids. Written as DNA, the CDR3 is TGTGCCAGCAGTGAATTTTCCGGGGACGCTTTCTTT. Translation gives CASSEFSGDAFF.

This clone was seen a few times. V and J are TRBV7-9 and TRBJ1-5, with D hard to call. The CDR3 is 13 amino acids. Trimming took 4 bases from V and 4 from J, leaving 8 bases between them. Germline CDR1 SEHNR, CDR2 FQNEAQ (reference sequence). CDR3 loop: CASSSTLNQPQHF. CDR3 nucleotides: TGTGCCAGCAGCTCCACCCTTAATCAGCCCCAGCATTTT.

This clone was recorded a few times. The chain has TRBV2 and TRBJ1-2; 7 bases agree with TRBD1. This CDR3 region has 16 residues. Germline assignment: CDR1 SNHLY and CDR2 FYNNEI. Unmatched junction bases numbered 9, after V lost 1 base and J lost 4 bases. The CDR3 nucleotides read TGTGCCAGCAGTGAAGGTTTGCCGGGACAGACCTATGGCTACACCTTC. It yields the protein CASSEGLPGQTYGYTF.

The chain couples TRBV29-1 to TRBJ2-2; TRBD2 is a possible D gene (6 bases). The V and J ends lost 4 bases and 2 bases respectively, with 11 bases between them. The CDR3 length is 14 residues. The germline V gene encodes CDR1 SQVTM and CDR2 ANQGSEA. CDR3 bases: TGCAGCGTTGTCGGAGGGTCAAACACCGGGGAGCTGTTTTTT. Translating it yields CSVVGGSNTGELFF.